The 19 T cell receptor beta chains given below trace back to one sample, sequenced in a study of cytomegalovirus exposure and HLA in healthy donors. PCR amplification relied on 60 Vbeta primers (plus 13 Jbeta primers). Using immunoSEQ multiplex PCR, the repertoire was profiled, and TCRdb retains in-frame clones only, with some absent. The top ten clones hold roughly 3% of a sample with about 120,000 clones, 65% to 85% of them seen once. The sequenced sample was PBMCs. The receptor source for this set is a woman between 40 and 55 years old in good health and CMV-seropositive.

This clone was seen a handful of times. V is TRBV11-2 and J is TRBJ1-1, with D possibly being TRBD1 (5 bases). Trimming took 3 bases from V and 0 from J, leaving 14 bases between them. There are 16 residues in the CDR3. Looked up from germline, CDR1 is SGHAT and CDR2 is FQNNGV. The CDR3 is CASSFGGFFVNTEAFF. The CDR3 DNA sequence: TGTGCCAGCAGCTTTGGGGGGTTCTTTGTGAACACTGAAGCTTTCTTT. Using reference TRBV11-2 and TRBJ1-1 for the parts outside the CDR3, the full variable domain is EAGVAQSPRYKIIEKRQSVAFWCNPISGHATLYWYQQILGQGPKLLIQFQNNGVVDDSQLPKDRFSAERLKGVDSTLKIQPAKLEDSAVYLCASSFGGFFVNTEAFFGQGTRLTVV.

The J gene is TRBJ2-2, the V gene TRBV7-2; D not resolved. The CDR3 has 15 residues. V was clipped by 1 base and J by 1 base, with 7 bases between them. Germline V lookup: CDR1 SGHTA, CDR2 FQGNSA. CDR3 loop: CASSLVAENTGELFF. The CDR3 coding sequence is TGTGCCAGCAGCTTAGTAGCTGAGAACACCGGGGAGCTGTTTTTT.

The CDR3 DNA is TGTGCCAGCAGCTTAAGGGGAAGGGGCAGGGAGGACACCGGGGAGCTGTTTTTT. Residues: CASSLRGRGREDTGELFF. The chain uses TRBV11-2 and TRBJ2-2, with a possible D match to TRBD2 (6 bases). The germline V gene encodes CDR1 SGHAT and CDR2 FQNNGV. CDR3 size: 18 residues. V lost 2 bases and J lost 3, with 19 bases in between.

This sequence joins TRBV4-3 and TRBJ2-3; D possibly corresponds to TRBD1 (6 bases). The length of the CDR3 is 16 residues. Trimming stripped 2 bases from V and 1 base from J, with 13 bases between. Per the germline V gene, CDR1 is LGHNA and CDR2 is YSLEER. CDR3 protein: CASSQQAGVGTDTQYF. The DNA for the CDR3 is TGCGCCAGCAGCCAACAAGCAGGGGTGGGCACAGATACGCAGTATTTT.

The chain recombines TRBV4-3 with TRBJ2-3, with a possible D match to TRBD2 (6 bases). Per the germline V gene, CDR1 is LGHNA and CDR2 is YSLEER. The CDR3 has 16 residues. V was trimmed by 1 base and J by 1 base, leaving 12 bases between them. The CDR3 here is CASSQAGSLRTDTQYF. The CDR3, as DNA: TGCGCCAGCAGCCAAGCCGGGAGTCTCCGCACAGATACGCAGTATTTT.

The chain joins TRBV19 to TRBJ1-5; D is possibly TRBD1 (5 bases). CDR1 is LNHDA and CDR2 is SQIVND in the germline V gene (reference sequence). With 6 bases removed from V and 1 base from J, the gap between germline ends came to 10 bases. The CDR3 totals 14 residues. CDR3 protein: CASSGQFSNQPQHF. The CDR3 DNA is TGTGCCAGTAGCGGACAATTCAGCAATCAGCCCCAGCATTTT.

The CDR3 spells CASSPPRGANSPLHF. The CDR3, as DNA: TGTGCCAGCAGTCCCCCGCGGGGGGCCAATTCACCCCTCCACTTT. V is TRBV28 and J is TRBJ1-6; perhaps TRBD1 as D (6 bases). Germline-derived CDR1 and CDR2 are MDHEN and SYDVKM. Trimming removed 5 bases from V and 7 bases from J, with 15 bases in between. There are 15 residues in the CDR3.

The CDR3 region has the DNA TGCGCCAGCAGCCAGGGACAGGGGAATCAGCCCCAGCATTTT. It is translated as CASSQGQGNQPQHF. The chain carries TRBV4-3 and TRBJ1-5, with 10 positions matching TRBD1. Per the germline V gene, CDR1 is LGHNA and CDR2 is YSLEER. The CDR3 extends over 14 amino acids. V lost 3 bases to trimming and J lost 4 bases; unmatched junction nucleotides: 0.

The gene calls are TRBV18 and TRBJ1-6, with D perhaps matching TRBD1 (6 bases). This CDR3 region has 15 residues. Germline lookup yields CDR1 KGHSH and CDR2 LQKENI. V was trimmed by 6 bases and J by 7 bases, leaving 16 bases between them. The CDR3 reads CASSLEGTPNSPLHF. The CDR3 DNA reads TGTGCCAGCTCCCTTGAGGGGACACCGAATTCACCCCTCCACTTT. The full variable domain, in which reference TRBV18 and TRBJ1-6 provide the parts outside the CDR3, is NAGVMQNPRHLVRRRGQEARLRCSPMKGHSHVYWYRQLPEEGLKFMVYLQKENIIDESGMPKERFSAEFPKEGPSILRIQQVVRGDSAAYFCASSLEGTPNSPLHFGNGTRLTVT.

This clone appeared once. The chain joins TRBV14 to TRBJ2-5; D possibly corresponds to TRBD1 (5 bases). The germline V gene has CDR1 SGHDN and CDR2 FVKESK. The germline V and J ends were trimmed by 4 bases and 5 bases, with 14 bases remaining between them. The CDR3 extends over 14 amino acids. The chain's CDR3 is CASSLQGAVETQYF. The CDR3 coding sequence is TGTGCCAGCAGCCTGCAGGGCGCTGTGGAGACCCAGTACTTC.

The chain has TRBV6-5 and TRBJ1-4; D perhaps matches TRBD1 (6 bases). Trimming took 2 bases from V and 2 from J, leaving 6 bases between them. There are 14 residues in the CDR3. From germline, CDR1 is MNHEY and CDR2 SVGAGI. The CDR3 DNA reads as TGTGCCAGCAGTTACCAGGGGACTAATGAAAAACTGTTTTTT. This translates into CASSYQGTNEKLFF.

The gene calls are TRBV5-1 and TRBJ1-2; 7 bases are a match to TRBD1. There are 16 residues in the CDR3. J was trimmed by 0 bases and V by 4 bases; bases with no gene match: 9. The germline gives CDR1 SGHRS, CDR2 YFSETQ. DNA for the CDR3: TGCGCCAGCAGCCGGGGACAGACCTATCCTAACTATGGCTACACCTTC. Translation: CASSRGQTYPNYGYTF.

The V call is TRBV5-4, the J call TRBJ2-7; D uncertain. Germline-derived CDR1 and CDR2 are SGHNT and YYREEE (reference sequence). CDR3 length: 14 amino acids. Trimming took off 0 bases at V and 1 base at J, with 8 bases between the two ends. Here the CDR3 reads CASSLGQYSYEQYF. The CDR3 bases are TGTGCCAGCAGCTTGGGGCAGTATTCCTACGAGCAGTACTTC.

This clone appeared once. The genes are TRBV28 and TRBJ1-2, with a tentative D call TRBD1 (5 bases). CDR1 and CDR2 from the germline V gene are MDHEN and SYDVKM. The V and J ends lost 7 bases and 8 bases respectively, with 17 bases between them. The CDR3 contains 13 residues. The CDR3 nucleotides are TGTGCCAGCACCGAAGGAGGGGCAGGGGGCTACACCTTC. Encoded protein: CASTEGGAGGYTF.

The gene calls are TRBV6-5 and TRBJ2-5; 9 bases agree with TRBD2. Trimming at V came to 5 bases and at J to 8 bases, leaving 9 bases not matched to a gene. CDR1 and CDR2 (germline): MNHEY, SVGAGI. This CDR3 has 14 amino acids. The CDR3 sequence is CASSEGGGVGTQYF. The CDR3 bases are TGTGCCAGCAGTGAGGGCGGGGGGGTTGGCACCCAGTACTTC.

This clone occurred a few times. The chain recombines TRBV19 with TRBJ2-6; 7 nucleotides agree with TRBD1. This CDR3 contains 16 residues. Germline V gene data show CDR1 as LNHDA and CDR2 as SQIVND (reference sequence). Trimming cost V 10 bases and J 0 bases; bases outside gene matches: 9. The CDR3: CATGTVPLSGANVLTF. The CDR3 bases are TGTGCCACTGGGACAGTCCCTCTCTCTGGGGCCAACGTCCTGACTTTC.

The chain recombines TRBV4-2 with TRBJ2-1; D is possibly TRBD2 (5 bases). Trimming removed 1 base from V and 8 bases from J, with 15 bases in between. CDR3 length equals 15 residues. Germline assignment: CDR1 LGHNA and CDR2 YNFKEQ. This CDR3 is CASSQVGSFSDEQFF. The CDR3 DNA sequence: TGTGCCAGCAGCCAAGTGGGGTCCTTTAGCGATGAGCAGTTCTTC.

The DNA for the CDR3 is TGTGCCAGCAGCCTAAGGGGCGCGGGAGGTGAGGAGACCCAGTACTTC. Protein sequence: CASSLRGAGGEETQYF. This chain joins TRBV9 and TRBJ2-5; 8 nucleotides line up with TRBD2. The CDR3 consists of 16 residues. Germline V CDR1 and CDR2: SGDLS, YYNGEE. Trimming cost V 4 bases and J 5 bases; bases outside gene matches: 13.

The gene calls are TRBV5-1 and TRBJ2-7, with 10 bases identical to TRBD2. Germline V CDR1 and CDR2: SGHRS, YFSETQ. The CDR3 consists of 16 residues. V was clipped by 0 bases and J by 6 bases; unmatched bases: 9. The CDR3 reads CASSLALAGDFSEQYF. CDR3 in DNA: TGCGCCAGCAGCTTGGCCCTAGCGGGAGACTTCAGCGAGCAGTACTTC.